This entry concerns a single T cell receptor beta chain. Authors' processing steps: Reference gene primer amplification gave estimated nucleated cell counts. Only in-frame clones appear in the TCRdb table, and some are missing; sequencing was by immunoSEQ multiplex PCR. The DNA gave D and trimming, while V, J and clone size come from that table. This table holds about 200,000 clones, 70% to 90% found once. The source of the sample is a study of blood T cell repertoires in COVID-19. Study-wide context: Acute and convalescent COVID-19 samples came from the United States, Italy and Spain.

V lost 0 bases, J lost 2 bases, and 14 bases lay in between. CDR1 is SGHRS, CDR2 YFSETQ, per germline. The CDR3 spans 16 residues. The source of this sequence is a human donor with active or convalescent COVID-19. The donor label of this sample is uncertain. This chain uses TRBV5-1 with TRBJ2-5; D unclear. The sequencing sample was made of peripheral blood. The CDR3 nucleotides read TGCGCCAGCAGCTTGGGTTTGGCGGCGAATCAAGAGACCCAGTACTTC. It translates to CASSLGLAANQETQYF.